Sequencing of this T cell receptor beta chain was carried out in a study of cytomegalovirus exposure and HLA in healthy donors. Notes on the study in general: Presence/absence results assume similar sequencing depth per donor, which may not hold. The records held CMV serostatus as the only immune exposure information.

This clone was counted once. Its antigen is undetermined. PCR was performed using 60 Vbeta and 13 Jbeta primers. Some clones are missing from TCRdb's copy, which holds only in-frame ones; the method was immunoSEQ multiplex PCR. Among roughly 190,000 clones listed, 75% to 85% were seen once. The V end was cut by 4 bases, the J end by 0 bases, with 7 bases between. CDR1 is SNHLY, CDR2 FYNNEI, per germline. The CDR3 covers 14 residues. The sample consisted of PBMCs. The receptor's source is a woman aged 30 to 39 in good health and CMV-seropositive. The chain joins TRBV2 to TRBJ2-1; no clear D. For the CDR3, the DNA is TGTGCCAGCAGTGGCCCGAGCTCCTACAATGAGCAGTTCTTC. It yields the protein CASSGPSSYNEQFF. The full variable domain, in which reference TRBV2 and TRBJ2-1 provide the parts outside the CDR3, is EPEVTQTPSHQVTQMGQEVILRCVPISNHLYFYWYRQILGQKVEFLVSFYNNEISEKSEIFDDQFSVERPDGSNFTLKIRSTKLEDSAMYFCASSGPSSYNEQFFGPGTRLTVL.